What follows are 11 T cell receptor beta chains derived from one specimen sequenced in a study of beta chain features in type 1 diabetes. Expressed TCRB transcripts got sequenced, as all isolated RNA was reverse transcribed. Sequenced by immunoSEQ multiplex PCR; TCRdb stores in-frame clones only, minus some. Of about 470,000 clones listed, approximately 30% are singletons. Sequenced sample: naive CD4+ T cells from blood. The receptors come from a man aged 18 to 29 in good health.

This clone was counted between two and nine times. The V gene is TRBV7-9, the J gene TRBJ2-5; D remains unclear. Trimming stripped 4 bases from V and 0 bases from J, with 24 bases between. The germline V gene encodes CDR1 SEHNR and CDR2 FQNEAQ (reference sequence). This CDR3 spans 19 amino acids. The DNA of the CDR3 is TGTGCCAGCAGCTCCGACGTCCCCTCCCGTGCAGACCACCAAGAGACCCAGTACTTC. Its translation is CASSSDVPSRADHQETQYF.

The rearrangement links TRBV5-1 to TRBJ2-7, with 8 bases lining up with TRBD1. The germline gives CDR1 SGHRS, CDR2 YFSETQ. The CDR3 has 14 amino acids. V lost 2 bases to trimming and J lost 5 bases; unmatched junction nucleotides: 6. CDR3 sequence (DNA): TGCGCCAGCAGCTTCGGGGACAGGTTTAACGAGCAGTACTTC. It is translated as CASSFGDRFNEQYF.

This clone was seen more than once but under ten times. The chain is built from TRBV4-2 and TRBJ2-2; possible D gene TRBD1, 5 bases. Germline V lookup: CDR1 LGHNA, CDR2 YNFKEQ. CDR3 length equals 19 residues. Trimming removed 0 bases at V and 0 bases at J, with 17 bases between. CDR3 sequence (DNA): TGTGCCAGCAGCCAAGATTCGTCAGGGCAGGTCGCGAACACCGGGGAGCTGTTTTTT. It codes for CASSQDSSGQVANTGELFF.

This clone occurred a few times. The V and J genes are TRBV25-1 and TRBJ1-1; tentatively, D is TRBD1 (5 bases). V was clipped by 4 bases and J by 8 bases, with 14 bases between them. CDR3 length equals 13 residues. Germline assignment: CDR1 MGHDK and CDR2 SYGVNS. The CDR3 nucleotides are TGTGCCAGCAGTGTAATGAGAGCAGGGGAAGCTTTCTTT. Residues: CASSVMRAGEAFF.

The V and J genes are TRBV7-9 and TRBJ2-2; no reliable D call. From germline, CDR1 is SEHNR and CDR2 FQNEAQ (reference sequence). V lost 5 bases and J lost 0, with 7 bases in between. This CDR3 spans 14 amino acids. The CDR3 loop is CASSPSANTGELFF. The DNA for the CDR3 is TGTGCCAGCAGCCCGAGTGCGAACACCGGGGAGCTGTTTTTT.

The V call is TRBV4-3, the J call TRBJ1-1, with a possible D match to TRBD1 (6 bases). The V and J ends lost 5 bases and 5 bases respectively, with 12 bases between them. CDR3 length equals 13 residues. Germline V gene sequence: CDR1 LGHNA, CDR2 YSLEER. The CDR3 coding sequence is TGCGCCAGCAGCAGGGGGGGAGATACTGAAGCTTTCTTT. Translating it yields CASSRGGDTEAFF.

This clone has more than one count but fewer than ten. The J gene is TRBJ2-1, the V gene TRBV30; TRBD2 matches 9 bases. V shed 1 base, J shed 2 bases, and the junction held 6 bases outside the gene matches. From germline, CDR1 is GTSNPN and CDR2 SVGIG (reference sequence). This CDR3 contains 16 residues. CDR3 nucleotides: TGTGCCTGGAGTGACGCGGGAGGGGTTGCCTACAATGAGCAGTTCTTC. This sequence encodes CAWSDAGGVAYNEQFF.

The rearrangement links TRBV6-6 to TRBJ2-1, with D possibly TRBD1 on 6 matching bases. From germline, CDR1 is MNHNY and CDR2 SVGAGI (reference sequence). V was shortened by 2 bases and J by 7 bases, with 15 bases between the two germline ends. CDR3 length: 15 residues. The chain's CDR3 is CASSYAGQILNEQFF. The CDR3 region has the DNA TGTGCCAGCAGTTACGCCGGACAGATTTTGAATGAGCAGTTCTTC.

This clone came up a few times. The CDR3 here is CASSLTGRTNNEQFF. The CDR3 DNA reads TGTGCCAGCAGCTTGACTGGACGGACAAACAATGAGCAGTTCTTC. The chain couples TRBV5-4 to TRBJ2-1; tentative D call: TRBD1 (5 bases). CDR1 and CDR2 from the germline V gene are SGHNT and YYREEE (reference sequence). The V gene lost 1 base and the J gene lost 5 bases, with 13 bases spanning the gap. The CDR3 contains 15 residues.

This clone was detected only a few times. The rearrangement joins TRBV30 to TRBJ2-3, with D possibly matching TRBD2 (5 bases). The length of the CDR3 is 14 residues. V gave up 0 bases and J gave up 4 bases, with 11 bases separating them. The V gene's germline CDR1 is GTSNPN and CDR2 SVGIG (reference sequence). CDR3 nucleotides: TGTGCCTGGAGTGTCCTAGCTTTCTCAGATACGCAGTATTTT. It codes for CAWSVLAFSDTQYF.

J is TRBJ2-5 and V is TRBV5-1; 8 bases match TRBD1. The J segment lost 0 bases and the V segment lost 4 bases, leaving 8 bases of the junction unmatched. This CDR3 has 16 amino acids. Looked up from germline, CDR1 is SGHRS and CDR2 is YFSETQ. The CDR3 is CASSGSGGLYQETQYF. The CDR3 coding sequence is TGCGCCAGCAGCGGATCAGGGGGCCTGTACCAAGAGACCCAGTACTTC. Filled out from reference TRBV5-1 and TRBJ2-5, the complete variable domain reads KAGVTQTPRYLIKTRGQQVTLSCSPISGHRSVSWYQQTPGQGLQFLFEYFSETQRNKGNFPGRFSGRQFSNSRSEMNVSTLELGDSALYLCASSGSGGLYQETQYFGPGTRLLVL.